The 10 T cell receptor beta chains reported below all come from one sample, sequenced in a study of CD8 T cells in Susac syndrome. A quantity of roughly 0.5 to 1 ug RNA underwent reverse transcription using random hexamers. Using its own MiXCR run on the immunoSEQ multiplex PCR reads, TCRdb lists one record per CDR3 protein. This table has 65,000 to 95,000 distinct CDR3 sequences, about 94% appearing once. Sequenced input: CD8+ T cells from PBMCs. The receptors shown here come from a human donor with Susac syndrome.

This chain uses TRBV5-6 with TRBJ2-2; D ambiguous. The V gene's germline CDR1 is SGHDT and CDR2 YYEEEE. V lost 3 bases to trimming and J lost 9 bases, with 6 bases between them. The length of the CDR3 is 11 residues. The CDR3 bases are TGTGCCAGCAGCTCTTCTCGGGAGCTGTTTTTT. Protein sequence: CASSSSRELFF.

The chain joins TRBV9 to TRBJ1-1; D perhaps matches TRBD1 (6 bases). The CDR3 is made up of 15 amino acids. CDR1 is SGDLS and CDR2 is YYNGEE in the germline V gene. Trimming pared 3 bases from V and 2 bases from J, leaving 14 bases between. The chain's CDR3 is CASSELGGTNTEAFF. CDR3 sequence (DNA): TGTGCCAGCAGCGAACTAGGGGGGACTAACACTGAAGCTTTCTTT.

The rearrangement uses TRBV15 and TRBJ1-1; D unclear. The CDR3 has 14 residues. V was clipped by 0 bases and J by 2 bases, with 7 bases between them. CDR1 is LNHNV, CDR2 YYDKDF, per germline (reference sequence). The CDR3 region is CATSRDRSNTEAFF. CDR3 sequence (DNA): TGTGCCACCAGCAGAGATCGGAGTAACACTGAAGCTTTCTTT.

The chain couples TRBV25-1 to TRBJ2-5; 8 bases line up with TRBD2. J was trimmed by 5 bases and V by 4 bases; bases with no gene match: 6. The CDR3 runs 14 residues. Germline CDR1 is MGHDK and CDR2 is SYGVNS. CDR3 residues: CASSVGAGDETQYF. CDR3 DNA sequence: TGTGCCAGCAGTGTGGGAGCGGGGGATGAGACCCAGTACTTC. Based on the CDR3 plus reference TRBV25-1 and TRBJ2-5, the full variable domain is EADIYQTPRYLVIGTGKKITLECSQTMGHDKMYWYQQDPGMELHLIHYSYGVNSTEKGDLSSESTVSRIRTEHFPLTLESARPSHTSQYLCASSVGAGDETQYFGPGTRLLVL.

The gene calls are TRBV2 and TRBJ1-5; no definite D call. Per germline, CDR1 SNHLY and CDR2 FYNNEI. The CDR3 totals 13 residues. Trimming removed 7 bases from V and 0 bases from J, with 7 bases in between. CDR3 DNA: TGTGCCAGCACAACCTATAGCAATCAGCCCCAGCATTTT. The encoded protein is CASTTYSNQPQHF.

The V gene is TRBV30, the J gene TRBJ2-7; D possibly matches TRBD1 or TRBD2 (5 bases each). CDR1 GTSNPN and CDR2 SVGIG come from the germline V gene (reference sequence). Trimming removed 0 bases at V and 0 bases at J, with 12 bases between. This CDR3 spans 15 amino acids. The CDR3 sequence: CAWSVGENPSYEQYF. The CDR3 DNA reads TGTGCCTGGAGTGTAGGGGAGAATCCCTCCTACGAGCAGTACTTC. Full variable domain (remainder filled in from reference TRBV30 and TRBJ2-7): SQTIHQWPATLVQPVGSPLSLECTVEGTSNPNLYWYRQAAGRGLQLLFYSVGIGQISSEVPQNLSASRPQDRQFILSSKKLLLSDSGFYLCAWSVGENPSYEQYFGPGTRLTVT.

CDR3 in DNA: TGTGCCAGCGGGTACTACGAGCAGTACTTC. Encoded protein: CASGYYEQYF. This chain uses TRBV28 with TRBJ2-7, with unresolved D. This CDR3 comprises 10 residues. Germline CDR1 and CDR2: MDHEN and SYDVKM. Trimming took 8 bases from V and 3 from J, leaving 5 bases between them.

The chain recombines TRBV5-4 with TRBJ2-1; D unclear. CDR1 is SGHNT, CDR2 YYREEE, per germline (reference sequence). The CDR3 extends over 14 amino acids. With 1 base removed from V and 8 bases from J, the gap between germline ends came to 13 bases. As DNA, the CDR3 is TGTGCCAGCAGCTTGAAGGGAAACTTGGATGAGCAGTTCTTC. It is translated as CASSLKGNLDEQFF.

The rearrangement links TRBV4-3 to TRBJ2-5; 8 bases fit TRBD2. J gave up 1 base and V 0 bases, and 10 bases lay outside the gene matches. The CDR3 extends over 18 amino acids. CDR1 is LGHNA and CDR2 is YSLEER in the germline V gene. CDR3 in DNA: TGCGCCAGCAGCCAAGATCTGGCGGGAGGACCTCTCCAAGAGACCCAGTACTTC. Amino acids: CASSQDLAGGPLQETQYF.

Here the CDR3 DNA reads TGTGCCAGCAGTGAATCCCGACAGGGGGTCCATCAGCCCCAGCATTTT. It translates to CASSESRQGVHQPQHF. This rearrangement joins TRBV2 to TRBJ1-5; 9 bases map to TRBD1. The germline V gene has CDR1 SNHLY and CDR2 FYNNEI. This CDR3 region has 16 residues. Trimming removed 2 bases from V and 5 bases from J; junction bases left unmatched: 7. Drawing the rest from reference TRBV2 and TRBJ1-5, the complete variable domain is EPEVTQTPSHQVTQMGQEVILRCVPISNHLYFYWYRQILGQKVEFLVSFYNNEISEKSEIFDDQFSVERPDGSNFTLKIRSTKLEDSAMYFCASSESRQGVHQPQHFGDGTRLSIL.